This entry describes one TCR beta chain. Generated by immunoSEQ multiplex PCR, the TCRdb table keeps only in-frame clones and is missing some. Altogether 200,000 or so clones are present, 84% being singletons, with the ten largest covering 7.5%. This entry is derived from a study of blood T cell repertoires in COVID-19. Study information: From the United States, Italy and Spain came samples of acute and convalescent COVID-19.

In Cohort 3, a recovered donor had either two negative PCRs, clearance, or symptom resolution. The clonotype was recovered from a man aged 35-49 years who had recovered from COVID-19. The sequencing input was PBMCs or T cells enriched from blood (not recorded which).

The DNA for the CDR3 is TGTGCCAGTAGTCCACGTACAGGGACCAGGCCCCAGCATTTT. It yields the protein CASSPRTGTRPQHF. The chain employs TRBV19 and TRBJ1-5, with D maybe TRBD1 (6 bases). The germline gives CDR1 LNHDA, CDR2 SQIVND (reference sequence). CDR3 length: 14 amino acids. With 5 bases removed from V and 9 bases from J, the gap between germline ends came to 17 bases.